A selection of T cell receptor beta chains follows, all from one sample in a study of OX40 agonist ivuxolimab in advanced cancers. Generated by immunoSEQ multiplex PCR, the TCRdb table keeps only in-frame clones and is missing some. The sample lists tens of thousands of clones; about 89% were seen once. This specimen consisted of CD4+ or CD8+ T cells sorted from blood, obtained in a trial of the OX40 agonist ivuxolimab. The receptors were gathered from an adult with an advanced solid tumor such as melanoma, head and neck, liver or kidney cancer. Both conserved end residues are part of each CDR3. A D gene is named only where the DNA matches it firmly. Size tells how often a clone was seen (once, few, many) or the class of an expanded clone, and some rows leave it out.

V gene,D gene,clone size,J gene,CDR3 DNA,CDR3 protein
TRBV21-1,-,-,TRBJ1-5,TGTGCCAGCAGCAAGAGGGGGGACAAGGCCCGCCATAGCAATCAGCCCCAGCATTTT,CASSKRGDKARHSNQPQHF
TRBV6-5,-,few,TRBJ1-5,TGTGCCAGCAGTCGAGGTGTGGGCAATCAGCCCCAGCATTTT,CASSRGVGNQPQHF
TRBV19,-,-,TRBJ1-2,TGTGCCAGTAGTGCCCCTCGTTCTGGCTACACCTTC,CASSAPRSGYTF
TRBV2,-,-,TRBJ1-2,TGTGCCAGCAGCGAAGTCCCGGGAGGCTACACCTTC,CASSEVPGGYTF
TRBV19,-,-,TRBJ1-3,TGTGCCAGTAGTATCGGGCGGTCTGGAAACACCATATATTTT,CASSIGRSGNTIYF
TRBV7-2,-,-,TRBJ2-5,TGTGCCAGCAGCTTAGACCGGCGGGCAGCAGAGACCCAGTACTTC,CASSLDRRAAETQYF
TRBV5-1,TRBD2,-,TRBJ2-3,TGCGCCAGCAGCTTCCGATCGACTAGCGGGAGTGGGAATACGCAGTATTTT,CASSFRSTSGSGNTQYF
TRBV6-5,-,-,TRBJ1-1,TGTGCCAGCAGTTACTCGAACGGGCTTAGGGCTTTCTTT,CASSYSNGLRAFF
TRBV10-3,-,-,TRBJ1-3,TGTGCCATCAAGTGGGGACACAGAATGAAACGCTCTGGAAACACCATATATTTT,CAIKWGHRMKRSGNTIYF
TRBV18,TRBD2,-,TRBJ2-1,TGTGCCAGCTCACCACCGATTGCAACGGGAGGAGGAAATGAGCAGTTCTTC,CASSPPIATGGGNEQFF
TRBV30,-,-,TRBJ1-2,TGTGCCTGGGGCACCCATGGCTACACCTTC,CAWGTHGYTF
TRBV4-1,-,few,TRBJ1-1,TGCGCCAGCAGCCAAGGGGGCAGGCAAGGGAACACTGAAGCTTTCTTT,CASSQGGRQGNTEAFF
TRBV29-1,-,-,TRBJ1-3,TGCAGCGTTGAGAACAGCTCTGGAAACACCATATATTTT,CSVENSSGNTIYF
TRBV10-1,TRBD2,-,TRBJ2-3,TGCGCCAGCAGTGGCCCCAGAGCGGGAGGGCTGTCGATCAGCACAGATACGCAGTATTTT,CASSGPRAGGLSISTDTQYF
TRBV19,-,-,TRBJ2-2,TGTGCCAGTAGTCTCCAGGGCCCTGGGACCGGGGAGCTGTTTTTT,CASSLQGPGTGELFF
TRBV5-1,-,-,TRBJ1-1,TGCGCCAGCAGCTTTGAGGTTGGGACTGAAGCTTTCTTT,CASSFEVGTEAFF
TRBV29-1,-,-,TRBJ2-1,TGCGGCGGCAGGGCTTCCAATGAGCAGTTCTTC,CGGRASNEQFF
TRBV5-4,-,-,TRBJ1-1,TGTGCCAGCAGCCCGTCAGGGGCCCCCACTGAAGCTTTCTTT,CASSPSGAPTEAFF
TRBV13,-,once,TRBJ1-2,TGTGCCAGCAGCTTAGGACGGGACTTTGGCTACACCTTC,CASSLGRDFGYTF